This TCR beta chain was recovered during a study of cytomegalovirus exposure and HLA in healthy donors. Findings and caveats of the study: DRB1 had the most TCR associations and HLA-C the fewest, a later analysis found, with rates varying by HLA locus.

These donors, healthy bone marrow donors, were studied. The PCR was carried out with 60 Vbeta primers and 13 Jbeta primers. Clones were read by immunoSEQ multiplex PCR, and TCRdb kept only the in-frame ones, dropping some. The sample holds about 110,000 clones, more than 70% seen once. V was pared by 2 bases and J by 7 bases, with 8 bases of the junction left unmatched. This CDR3 comprises 18 residues. Germline CDR1 is SGHVS and CDR2 is FNYEAQ. As for this clone: Its antigen is still unknown.

Material for sequencing was PBMCs. The sequence came from a man aged 40-49 years in good health and CMV-seronegative. This sequence joins TRBV7-6 and TRBJ2-1, with 16 positions matching TRBD2. The CDR3 protein is CASSLRSGGLAGGNEQFF. The CDR3 nucleotides read TGTGCCAGCAGCTTAAGGTCGGGGGGACTAGCGGGGGGGAATGAGCAGTTCTTC. Complete variable domain (other parts from reference TRBV7-6 and TRBJ2-1): GAGVSQSPRYKVTKRGQDVALRCDPISGHVSLYWYRQALGQGPEFLTYFNYEAQQDKSGLPNDRFSAERPEGSISTLTIQRTEQRDSAMYRCASSLRSGGLAGGNEQFFGPGTRLTVL.